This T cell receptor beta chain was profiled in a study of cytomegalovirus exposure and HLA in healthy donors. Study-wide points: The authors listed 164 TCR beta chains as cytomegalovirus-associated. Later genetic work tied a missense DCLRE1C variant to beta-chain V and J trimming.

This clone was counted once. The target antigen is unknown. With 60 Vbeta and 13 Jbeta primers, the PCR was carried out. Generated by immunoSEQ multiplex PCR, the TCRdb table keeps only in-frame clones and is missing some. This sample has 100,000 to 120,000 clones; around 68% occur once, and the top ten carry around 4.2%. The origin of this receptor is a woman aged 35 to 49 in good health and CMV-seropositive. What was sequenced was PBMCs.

The CDR3 nucleotides are TGCGCCAGCAGCCAAGACTGGGGGGTCCAAGAGACCCAGTACTTC. Protein sequence: CASSQDWGVQETQYF. The V call is TRBV4-3, the J call TRBJ2-5; TRBD2 is a possible D gene (6 bases). CDR3 length equals 15 residues. Germline loops: CDR1 LGHNA, CDR2 YSLEER. The germline V and J ends were trimmed by 0 bases and 1 base, with 9 bases remaining between them.